Below, 21 T cell receptor beta chains from the same sample are listed, as sequenced in a study of monozygotic twins with inflammatory bowel disease. Reanalyzing the 5' RACE reads, TCRdb keeps one entry per CDR3 protein, without DNA. The sample has roughly 330,000 distinct CDR3 sequences. Material: blood. These receptor sequences come from a human donor with ulcerative colitis or Crohn's disease, or a healthy co-twin of an affected twin (not recorded which).

The genes are TRBV9 and TRBJ2-1; the TRBD2 assignment by TCRdb is unverifiable without DNA. The CDR3 extends over 16 amino acids. Germline-derived CDR1 and CDR2 are SGDLS and YYNGEE. The chain's CDR3 is CASSVAPSGAAVEQFF. Drawing the rest from reference TRBV9 and TRBJ2-1, the complete variable domain is DSGVTQTPKHLITATGQRVTLRCSPRSGDLSVYWYQQSLDQGLQFLIQYYNGEERAKGNILERFSAQQFPDLHSELNLSSLELGDSALYFCASSVAPSGAAVEQFFGPGTRLTVL.

This chain links TRBV28 with TRBJ2-7; checking the TCRdb D call of TRBD2 is not possible without DNA. CDR3 length: 16 residues. Germline V CDR1 and CDR2: MDHEN, SYDVKM. CDR3 region: CASTSLSGRRTYEQYF.

The V gene is TRBV3-1, the J gene TRBJ1-5; TCRdb's assignment of TRBD1 cannot be checked, as there is no DNA. CDR3 length: 14 residues. From germline, CDR1 is LGHDT and CDR2 YNNKEL (reference sequence). CDR3 loop: CASSQGPQNQPQHF.

This chain connects TRBV30 to TRBJ2-4. This CDR3 comprises 13 residues. From germline, CDR1 is GTSNPN and CDR2 SVGIG (reference sequence). CDR3 residues: CAWSVNYWDIQYF.

The gene calls are TRBV20-1 and TRBJ1-1. The length of the CDR3 is 14 residues. Germline CDR1 DFQATT, CDR2 SNEGSKA (reference sequence). Here the CDR3 reads CSARAAGPPTEAFF.

The rearrangement joins TRBV20-1 to TRBJ2-7; TCRdb picks TRBD1, but there is no DNA to check that call. Germline V gene data show CDR1 as DFQATT and CDR2 as SNEGSKA (reference sequence). The CDR3 covers 15 residues. The CDR3 sequence: CSARALTHTGYEQYF.

The chain combines TRBV14 with TRBJ2-5; TCRdb's assignment of TRBD2 cannot be checked, as there is no DNA. The CDR3 contains 14 residues. The germline V gene has CDR1 SGHDN and CDR2 FVKESK. CDR3 region: CASSFRAGQETQYF. The full variable domain, with the rest looked up from reference TRBV14 and TRBJ2-5, is EAGVTQFPSHSVIEKGQTVTLRCDPISGHDNLYWYRRVMGKEIKFLLHFVKESKQDESGMPNNRFLAERTGGTYSTLKVQPAELEDSGVYFCASSFRAGQETQYFGPGTRLLVL.

The chain is built from TRBV7-2 and TRBJ2-5. Germline V gene data show CDR1 as SGHTA and CDR2 as FQGNSA. The CDR3 is 15 residues long. The CDR3 loop is CASSLDLGSQETQYF. Variable domain in full (rest from reference TRBV7-2 and TRBJ2-5): GAGVSQSPSNKVTEKGKDVELRCDPISGHTALYWYRQSLGQGLEFLIYFQGNSAPDKSGLPSDRFSAERTGGSVSTLTIQRTQQEDSAVYLCASSLDLGSQETQYFGPGTRLLVL.

The J gene is TRBJ2-7, the V gene TRBV7-9. From germline, CDR1 is SEHNR and CDR2 FQNEAQ (reference sequence). The length of the CDR3 is 15 residues. CDR3 residues: CASSLEAGSSYEQYF. The complete variable domain, with remaining parts taken from reference TRBV7-9 and TRBJ2-7, reads DTGVSQNPRHKITKRGQNVTFRCDPISEHNRLYWYRQTLGQGPEFLTYFQNEAQLEKSRLLSDRFSAERPKGSFSTLEIQRTEQGDSAMYLCASSLEAGSSYEQYFGPGTRLTVT.

This chain connects TRBV12-3 or TRBV12-4 to TRBJ2-3. The CDR3 totals 14 residues. CDR3 sequence: CASSSVSSTDTQYF.

J is TRBJ1-6 and V is TRBV2; the D call from TCRdb, TRBD1, cannot be confirmed without DNA. The V gene's germline CDR1 is SNHLY and CDR2 FYNNEI. This CDR3 contains 16 residues. CDR3 sequence reads: CASRTGTATSNSPLHF.

The chain couples TRBV7-2 to TRBJ2-3. The germline V gene encodes CDR1 SGHTA and CDR2 FQGNSA. The CDR3 has 11 amino acids. The CDR3 loop is CASSSTLTQYF.

The rearrangement joins TRBV20-1 to TRBJ2-2; without DNA, the TCRdb call of TRBD1 cannot be checked. CDR1 is DFQATT, CDR2 SNEGSKA, per germline (reference sequence). The CDR3 is made up of 14 amino acids. CDR3 amino acids: CSASRTGYTGELFF.

The chain joins TRBV5-5 to TRBJ2-3; TCRdb designates TRBD1, a call that cannot be tested without DNA. CDR1 and CDR2 from the germline V gene are SGHKS and YYEKEE (reference sequence). This CDR3 is 15 amino acids long. The CDR3 sequence is CASSLGGGLTDTQYF. Looking up the rest from reference TRBV5-5 and TRBJ2-3 gives the full variable domain: DAGVTQSPTHLIKTRGQQVTLRCSPISGHKSVSWYQQVLGQGPQFIFQYYEKEERGRGNFPDRFSARQFPNYSSELNVNALLLGDSALYLCASSLGGGLTDTQYFGPGTRLTVL.

CDR3: CASSGDGGLTDTQYF. The chain combines TRBV5-1 with TRBJ2-3; TCRdb selects TRBD1, and the lack of DNA leaves this call unchecked. CDR3 length: 15 residues. Germline values: CDR1 SGHRS, CDR2 YFSETQ. The complete variable domain, with remaining parts taken from reference TRBV5-1 and TRBJ2-3, reads KAGVTQTPRYLIKTRGQQVTLSCSPISGHRSVSWYQQTPGQGLQFLFEYFSETQRNKGNFPGRFSGRQFSNSRSEMNVSTLELGDSALYLCASSGDGGLTDTQYFGPGTRLTVL.

This chain links TRBV5-1 with TRBJ1-2. The CDR3 runs 14 residues. Germline V CDR1 and CDR2: SGHRS, YFSETQ. CDR3 residues: CASSLDPGEGGYTF.

J is TRBJ2-7 and V is TRBV27; the TCRdb D gene call, TRBD1, has no DNA to confirm it. CDR1 is MNHEY and CDR2 is SMNVEV in the germline V gene (reference sequence). This CDR3 has 12 amino acids. CDR3 sequence reads: CASGGSSYEQYF.

This chain joins TRBV4-1 and TRBJ1-4; TCRdb gives TRBD1 as the D gene, but with no DNA this cannot be confirmed. This CDR3 comprises 19 residues. Germline V gene lookup returns CDR1 MGHRA and CDR2 YSYEKL. CDR3: CASSQDDKGGRATNEKLFF.

The gene calls are TRBV6-2 or TRBV6-3 and TRBJ2-2; the D call of TRBD1 rests on TCRdb alone, since no DNA is present to check it. The CDR3 length is 14 residues. Germline CDR1 is MNHEY and CDR2 is SVGEGT. CDR3 in amino acids: CASSYGGKGGELFF.

V gene TRBV6-1 combines with J gene TRBJ1-5; with no DNA, the TCRdb D assignment of TRBD1 cannot be verified. There are 14 residues in the CDR3. Germline V gene data show CDR1 as MNHNS and CDR2 as SASEGT. This CDR3 reads CASSGGCCIQPQHF.

The chain links TRBV15 to TRBJ2-1; there is no DNA to check the TCRdb D call of TRBD2. Germline-derived CDR1 and CDR2 are LNHNV and YYDKDF (reference sequence). The CDR3 is made up of 16 amino acids. CDR3 in amino acids: CATSSLAGVLYNEQFF.